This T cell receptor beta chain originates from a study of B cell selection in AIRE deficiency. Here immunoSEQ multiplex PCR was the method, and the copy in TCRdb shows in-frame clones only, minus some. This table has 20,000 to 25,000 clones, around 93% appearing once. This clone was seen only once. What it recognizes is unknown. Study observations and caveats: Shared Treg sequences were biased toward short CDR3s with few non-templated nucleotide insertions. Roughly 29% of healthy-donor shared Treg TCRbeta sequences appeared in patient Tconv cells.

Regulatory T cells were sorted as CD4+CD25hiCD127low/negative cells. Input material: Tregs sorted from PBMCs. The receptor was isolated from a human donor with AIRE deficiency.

The CDR3 DNA follows: TGTGCCACCCTAATATCCCAGGGATTTTATGGCTACACCTTC. It encodes CATLISQGFYGYTF. The J gene is TRBJ1-2, the V gene TRBV28; the D gene is possibly TRBD1 (5 bases). There are 14 residues in the CDR3. The germline V and J ends were trimmed by 10 bases and 5 bases, with 20 bases remaining between them. The germline gives CDR1 MDHEN, CDR2 SYDVKM.